Sequencing of this T cell receptor (beta chain) was carried out in a study of blood T cell repertoires in COVID-19. At the level of the study: PBMCs, B-cell-depleted T cells, or T cells were the source of the cDNA or gDNA that made up the material.

In the original processing: How many nucleated cells were present was estimated from reference gene primer amplification. TCRdb's copy holds only in-frame clones and misses some; the assay was immunoSEQ multiplex PCR. That table is the source of V, J and clone size, and D and trimming were worked out from the DNA. The table lists fewer than 400,000 clones, 85% to 90% of them singletons. V lost 8 bases, J lost 8 bases, and 19 bases lay in between. CDR1 is SGHVS, CDR2 FNYEAQ, per germline. The CDR3 sequence is 15 residues long. Membership in each cohort depended on participant-reported clinical history. Symptom resolution, clearance, or two negative PCRs marked the recovered donors of Cohort 3.

V gene TRBV7-6 combines with J gene TRBJ1-6, with TRBD1 as a possible D gene (5 bases). What was sequenced was PBMCs or T cells enriched from blood (not recorded which). The source is a woman aged 45-65 years who had recovered from COVID-19. CDR3 DNA: TGTGCCAGCGGGGTGAACCCAGGGATTGATTCACCCCTCCACTTT. This gives the protein CASGVNPGIDSPLHF.